This passage covers 23 T cell receptor beta chains from one sample sequenced in a study of vaccination and CD4 T cells after COVID-19. Sequencing of DNA taken from cultured CD4+ T cells relied on the Oncomine TCR Beta short-read assay. One entry per CDR3 protein results from TCRdb running MiXCR on the PCR reads. In the table there are 6,100 or so distinct CDR3 sequences, about 44% of which are singletons. Treatment in this sample: approximately 9-day PBMC culture with coronavirus spike peptide pools or control peptides (ViraFEST assay). These receptors' antigens are unknown. Sequenced sample: CD4+ T cells from blood, cultured in vitro. Source of these receptors: a human donor who had recovered from COVID-19.

This chain uses TRBV7-2 with TRBJ2-3; D is perhaps TRBD2 (7 bases). The germline V gene encodes CDR1 SGHTA and CDR2 FQGNSA. The CDR3 has 16 residues. Trimming removed 7 bases from V and 0 bases from J, with 17 bases in between. The chain's CDR3 is CASIKSWGGSTDTQYF. The CDR3, as DNA: TGTGCCAGCATCAAAAGCTGGGGGGGCAGCACAGATACGCAGTATTTT.

This chain links TRBV7-2 with TRBJ1-4, with 7 nucleotides matching TRBD1. The germline V gene encodes CDR1 SGHTA and CDR2 FQGNSA. The CDR3 loop spans 15 amino acids. V dropped 5 bases and J dropped 4; count of bases not matched to a gene: 7. CDR3 in DNA: TGTGCCAGCAGCATCCCGGGACAGCTTAATGAAAAACTGTTTTTT. It translates to CASSIPGQLNEKLFF.

The rearrangement links TRBV5-1 to TRBJ1-1; 8 bases agree with TRBD1. Germline CDR1 is SGHRS and CDR2 is YFSETQ. V gave up 7 bases and J gave up 1 base; unmatched junction bases: 6. The CDR3 runs 14 residues. The CDR3 coding sequence is TGCGCCAGCGAGACGGGACAGGCGAACACTGAAGCTTTCTTT. It is translated as CASETGQANTEAFF.

The sample holds a few counts of this clonotype. The J gene is TRBJ1-5, the V gene TRBV20-1; 9 bases agree with TRBD1. Germline V lookup: CDR1 DFQATT, CDR2 SNEGSKA (reference sequence). The CDR3 sequence is 14 residues long. V shed 6 bases, J shed 4 bases, and the junction held 7 bases outside the gene matches. The CDR3 is CSAATGTGNQPQHF. The CDR3 bases are TGCAGTGCGGCGACCGGGACAGGGAATCAGCCCCAGCATTTT.

The rearrangement joins TRBV20-1 to TRBJ2-3; no clear D gene. Between the trimmed V and J ends, which lost 4 bases and 4 bases, there was a span of 9 bases. CDR1 and CDR2 (germline): DFQATT, SNEGSKA (reference sequence). There are 12 residues in the CDR3. The CDR3 spells CSAKPNADTQYF. The CDR3 DNA reads as TGCAGTGCTAAGCCCAATGCAGATACGCAGTATTTT.

V is TRBV5-6 and J is TRBJ2-1; tentatively, D is TRBD1 or TRBD2 (6 bases each). Between the trimmed V and J ends, which lost 0 bases and 4 bases, there was a span of 14 bases. The CDR3 length is 16 residues. Germline loops: CDR1 SGHDT, CDR2 YYEEEE. CDR3 region: CASSLVRGRRYNEQFF. The DNA of the CDR3 is TGTGCCAGCAGCTTGGTTCGGGGGCGTCGGTACAATGAGCAGTTCTTC.

The chain carries TRBV6-5 and TRBJ2-5, with a tentative D call TRBD1 (6 bases). Trimming removed 4 bases at V and 2 bases at J, with 17 bases between. The CDR3 spans 16 residues. Germline-derived CDR1 and CDR2 are MNHEY and SVGAGI. CDR3 bases: TGTGCCAGCAGTTTGGGACATGGGGCAGGACAAGAGACCCAGTACTTC. It codes for CASSLGHGAGQETQYF.

The chain has TRBV2 and TRBJ1-1; D is unresolved. The germline V and J ends were trimmed by 8 bases and 1 base, with 5 bases remaining between them. The CDR3 runs to 11 residues. Germline V gene sequence: CDR1 SNHLY, CDR2 FYNNEI. CDR3 coding DNA: TGTGCCAGCGTGGGGAACACTGAAGCTTTCTTT. It yields the protein CASVGNTEAFF.

The chain links TRBV5-8 to TRBJ1-5; D is undetermined. This CDR3 has 15 amino acids. The V gene lost 2 bases and the J gene lost 5 bases, with 14 bases spanning the gap. The germline V gene encodes CDR1 SGHTS and CDR2 YDEGEE. CDR3 DNA sequence: TGTGCCAGCAGCTTTTTCGGACGGGAAGATCAGCCCCAGCATTTT. Translated: CASSFFGREDQPQHF.

The J gene is TRBJ2-5, the V gene TRBV5-1; D gene ambiguous. This CDR3 comprises 14 residues. Germline loops: CDR1 SGHRS, CDR2 YFSETQ. V lost 0 bases, J lost 5 bases, and 11 bases lay in between. CDR3 loop: CASSLEGSRETQYF. CDR3 coding DNA: TGCGCCAGCAGCTTGGAGGGCTCTAGGGAGACCCAGTACTTC.

This clonotype is judged large. The chain is built from TRBV6-1 and TRBJ1-6; D unclear. Trimming removed 4 bases from V and 9 bases from J, with 10 bases in between. The germline V gene encodes CDR1 MNHNS and CDR2 SASEGT. The CDR3 has 13 residues. The CDR3 reads CASSGQDVSPLHF. The CDR3 DNA reads as TGTGCCAGCAGTGGGCAGGATGTTTCACCCCTCCACTTT.

The chain employs TRBV7-3 and TRBJ1-6; D gene ambiguous. CDR1 is SGHTA and CDR2 is FQGTGA in the germline V gene. The CDR3 runs 14 residues. V was clipped by 3 bases and J by 6 bases, with 9 bases between them. CDR3: CASSLRGGNSPLHF. CDR3 nucleotides: TGTGCCAGCAGCTTGCGGGGAGGTAATTCACCCCTCCACTTT.

This clonotype appeared once. J is TRBJ2-5 and V is TRBV5-1, with no clear D. Between the trimmed V and J ends, which lost 3 bases and 1 base, there was a span of 7 bases. There are 13 residues in the CDR3. Germline V lookup: CDR1 SGHRS, CDR2 YFSETQ. Written as DNA, the CDR3 is TGCGCCAGCAGCTCTACCCTCCAAGAGACCCAGTACTTC. Protein sequence: CASSSTLQETQYF.

The chain carries TRBV19 and TRBJ2-1; 9 nucleotides agree with TRBD2. The CDR3 has 15 amino acids. The germline gives CDR1 LNHDA, CDR2 SQIVND (reference sequence). V shed 8 bases and J 7 bases; nucleotides not matched to a gene: 12. CDR3 sequence reads: CASGAGGGVRNEQFF. CDR3 bases: TGTGCCAGTGGGGCGGGAGGGGGGGTCAGAAATGAGCAGTTCTTC.

There are a few counts of this clonotype. This chain joins TRBV20-1 and TRBJ1-6; TRBD1 matches 8 bases. The germline CDR1 and CDR2 sequences are DFQATT and SNEGSKA (reference sequence). The CDR3 is 12 amino acids. V shed 7 bases and J 8 bases; nucleotides not matched to a gene: 4. The CDR3 loop reads CSGGTGDSPLHF. Written as DNA, the CDR3 is TGCAGTGGCGGGACAGGAGATTCACCCCTCCACTTT.

The V and J genes are TRBV29-1 and TRBJ2-7; D is uncertain. V gave up 4 bases and J gave up 5 bases, with 12 bases separating them. This CDR3 comprises 12 residues. Germline V gene sequence: CDR1 SQVTM, CDR2 ANQGSEA. The CDR3 DNA is TGCAGCGTTGCCCTGGGCGGAAACGAGCAGTACTTC. This translates into CSVALGGNEQYF.

V is TRBV14 and J is TRBJ2-1; 10 bases align to TRBD2. In germline, CDR1 is SGHDN, CDR2 FVKESK. CDR3 length: 15 amino acids. Trimming at V came to 3 bases and at J to 8 bases, leaving 7 bases not matched to a gene. The CDR3 DNA is TGTGCCAGCAGCCAGGCGTCTAGCGGGAGTTATGAGCAGTTCTTC. This encodes CASSQASSGSYEQFF.

The chain carries TRBV12-3 or TRBV12-4 and TRBJ1-6, with D unclear. Between the trimmed V and J ends, which lost 2 bases and 10 bases, there was a span of 15 bases. This CDR3 contains 15 residues. Here the CDR3 reads CASSLTPGAESPLHF. As DNA, the CDR3 is TGTGCCAGCAGTTTAACCCCGGGAGCAGAATCACCCCTCCACTTT.

The rearrangement uses TRBV2 and TRBJ2-5; 7 bases agree with TRBD1. Germline V gives CDR1 SNHLY, CDR2 FYNNEI. The CDR3 is 18 amino acids. The J segment lost 2 bases and the V segment lost 4 bases, leaving 16 bases of the junction unmatched. This CDR3 reads CASSVTGVRGSDQETQYF. The DNA for the CDR3 is TGTGCCAGCAGTGTTACAGGGGTCCGGGGATCAGATCAAGAGACCCAGTACTTC.

By share, this clonotype counts as medium-sized. The chain links TRBV20-1 to TRBJ2-3; D not certain. The CDR3 consists of 12 residues. Trimming cost V 1 base and J 3 bases, with 5 bases left between them. CDR1 DFQATT and CDR2 SNEGSKA come from the germline V gene (reference sequence). The CDR3 protein is CSARGPTDTQYF. The DNA for the CDR3 is TGCAGTGCTAGAGGCCCAACAGATACGCAGTATTTT.

This clonotype has more than one count but fewer than ten. CDR3 sequence (DNA): TGTGCCAGTAAGGGGTGGCGGGAGAACACTGAAGCTTTCTTT. Encoded protein: CASKGWRENTEAFF. The chain uses TRBV6-1 and TRBJ1-1; D may be TRBD1 (5 bases). Germline CDR1 reads MNHNS; CDR2 reads SASEGT. This CDR3 is 14 amino acids long. V lost 9 bases to trimming and J lost 1 base, with 15 bases between them.

The chain recombines TRBV7-2 with TRBJ1-1; D unclear. V gave up 3 bases and J gave up 3 bases, with 11 bases separating them. CDR3 size: 14 residues. Germline V gene sequence: CDR1 SGHTA, CDR2 FQGNSA. The chain's CDR3 is CASSFTDLDTEAFF. DNA of the CDR3: TGTGCCAGCAGCTTCACCGACCTCGACACTGAAGCTTTCTTT.

This clonotype turned up a few times. The rearrangement joins TRBV2 to TRBJ2-2; 10 bases agree with TRBD1. This CDR3 is 18 amino acids long. Looked up from germline, CDR1 is SNHLY and CDR2 is FYNNEI. The J segment lost 2 bases and the V segment lost 3 bases, leaving 9 bases of the junction unmatched. The CDR3 sequence is CASSDRLGTGANTGELFF. Here the CDR3 DNA reads TGTGCCAGCAGTGATCGGCTCGGGACAGGGGCTAACACCGGGGAGCTGTTTTTT.